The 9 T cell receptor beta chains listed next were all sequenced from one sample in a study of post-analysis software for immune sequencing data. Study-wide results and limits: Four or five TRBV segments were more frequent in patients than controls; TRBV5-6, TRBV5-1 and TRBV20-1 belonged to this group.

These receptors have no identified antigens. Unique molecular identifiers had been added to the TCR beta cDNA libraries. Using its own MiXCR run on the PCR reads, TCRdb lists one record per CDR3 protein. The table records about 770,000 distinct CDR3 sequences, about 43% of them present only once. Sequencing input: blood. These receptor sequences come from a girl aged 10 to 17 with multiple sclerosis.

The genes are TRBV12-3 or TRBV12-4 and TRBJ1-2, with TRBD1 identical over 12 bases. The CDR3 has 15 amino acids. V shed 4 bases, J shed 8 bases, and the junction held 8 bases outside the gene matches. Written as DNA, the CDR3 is TGTGCCAGCAGTTCACCGGGACAGGGGGCCTGGGGCTACACCTTC. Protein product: CASSSPGQGAWGYTF.

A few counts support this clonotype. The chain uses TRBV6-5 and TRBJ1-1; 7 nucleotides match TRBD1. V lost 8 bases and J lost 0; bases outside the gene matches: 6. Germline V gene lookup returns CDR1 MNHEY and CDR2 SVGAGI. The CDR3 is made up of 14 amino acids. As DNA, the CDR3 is TGTGCCAGCCGGGGGGGACAGATGAACACTGAAGCTTTCTTT. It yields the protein CASRGGQMNTEAFF.

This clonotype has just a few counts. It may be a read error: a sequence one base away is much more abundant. Here the CDR3 DNA reads TGCAGCGCCGGCGGGGGTGGATACACTGAAGCTTTCTTT. As protein: CSAGGGGYTEAFF. The V and J genes are TRBV29-1 and TRBJ1-1; D might be TRBD1 (5 bases). This CDR3 spans 13 amino acids. Germline V gene sequence: CDR1 SQVTM, CDR2 ANQGSEA. Trimming pared 7 bases from V and 3 bases from J, leaving 15 bases between.

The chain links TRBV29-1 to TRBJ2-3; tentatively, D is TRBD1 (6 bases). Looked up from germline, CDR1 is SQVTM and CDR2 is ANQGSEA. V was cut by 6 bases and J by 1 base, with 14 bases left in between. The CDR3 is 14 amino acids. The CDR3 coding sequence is TGCAGCGTCAACACAGGGTCTGGCACAGATACGCAGTATTTT. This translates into CSVNTGSGTDTQYF.

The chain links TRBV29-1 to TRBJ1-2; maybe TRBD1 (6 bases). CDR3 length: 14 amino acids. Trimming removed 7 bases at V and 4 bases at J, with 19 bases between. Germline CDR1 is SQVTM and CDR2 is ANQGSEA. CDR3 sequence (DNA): TGCAGCGCCGAAGGTCGGGAGGGGGGCTATGGCTACACCTTC. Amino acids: CSAEGREGGYGYTF.

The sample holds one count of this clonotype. This CDR3 reads CASSSLGSGTYNEQFF. CDR3 sequence (DNA): TGTGCCAGCAGTTCCCTCGGTAGCGGGACTTACAATGAGCAGTTCTTC. This chain links TRBV12-3 or TRBV12-4 with TRBJ2-1; 8 positions match TRBD2. This CDR3 is 16 amino acids long. V was pared by 4 bases and J by 4 bases, with 9 bases of the junction left unmatched.

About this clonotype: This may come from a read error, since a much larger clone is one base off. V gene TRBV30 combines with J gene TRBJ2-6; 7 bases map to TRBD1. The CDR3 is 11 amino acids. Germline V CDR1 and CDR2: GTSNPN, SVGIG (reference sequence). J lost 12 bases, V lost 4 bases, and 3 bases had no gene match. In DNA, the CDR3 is TGTGCCTGGATGACAGGGAGCGTCCTGACTTTC. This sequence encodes CAWMTGSVLTF.

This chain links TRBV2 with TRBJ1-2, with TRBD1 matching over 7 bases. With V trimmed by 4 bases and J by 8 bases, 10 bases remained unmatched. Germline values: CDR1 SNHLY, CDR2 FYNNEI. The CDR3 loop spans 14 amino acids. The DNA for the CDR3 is TGTGCCAGCAGTGTTGGGACAGTCTGGAGAGGCTACACCTTC. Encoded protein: CASSVGTVWRGYTF.

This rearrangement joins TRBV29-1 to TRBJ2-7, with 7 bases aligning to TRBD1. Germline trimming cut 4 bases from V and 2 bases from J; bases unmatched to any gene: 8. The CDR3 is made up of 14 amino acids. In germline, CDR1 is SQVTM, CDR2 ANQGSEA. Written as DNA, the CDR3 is TGCAGCGTTGGGGGAGAGACAGGGACCTACGAGCAGTACTTC. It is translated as CSVGGETGTYEQYF.